These 30 T cell receptor beta chains were all obtained from the same sample, sequenced in a study of shared clonotypes between healthy human individuals. Sequencing used immunoSEQ multiplex PCR; TCRdb keeps in-frame clones, though not all of them. The table includes 2 million to 2.5 million clones, approximately 95% detected once. Source material: naive CD4+ T cells from PBMCs. The subset: CD45RA+ positively selected. The receptors were gathered from a man younger than 30 in good health. Some clones in this sample may be carry-over from other donors' samples.

This sequence joins TRBV19 and TRBJ2-7, with TRBD2 matching 14 bases. This CDR3 is built from 16 residues. CDR1 and CDR2 (germline): LNHDA, SQIVND (reference sequence). V lost 4 bases, J lost 7 bases, and 9 bases stayed unmatched. The CDR3 loop reads CASSTGGLAGVWEQYF. The CDR3 coding sequence is TGTGCCAGTAGTACAGGGGGACTAGCGGGAGTATGGGAGCAGTACTTC.

The chain employs TRBV4-2 and TRBJ1-2; tentatively, D is TRBD1 (5 bases). This CDR3 contains 12 residues. Between the trimmed V and J ends, which lost 5 bases and 8 bases, there was a span of 12 bases. Germline CDR1 is LGHNA and CDR2 is YNFKEQ. The CDR3 bases are TGTGCCAGCAGCATCGACAGCCACGGCTACACCTTC. This codes for CASSIDSHGYTF.

The chain employs TRBV19 and TRBJ2-2; 11 bases are shared with TRBD1. There are 18 residues in the CDR3. The V gene end was trimmed by 4 bases and the J gene end by 3 bases; junction bases not matched to a gene: 10. Germline loops: CDR1 LNHDA, CDR2 SQIVND (reference sequence). CDR3 sequence (DNA): TGTGCCAGTAGTACAAGGACAGGGGGCCAAGGTTACACCGGGGAGCTGTTTTTT. Translated, it gives CASSTRTGGQGYTGELFF.

As regards this clone: The sample contains more than one DNA sequence encoding this CDR3. The genes are TRBV28 and TRBJ2-7; D remains ambiguous. From germline, CDR1 is MDHEN and CDR2 SYDVKM. V lost 6 bases, J lost 1 base, and 7 bases lay in between. The CDR3 loop spans 12 amino acids. In DNA, the CDR3 is TGTGCCAGCAGCCTCATTTCCTACGAGCAGTACTTC. It is translated as CASSLISYEQYF.

The rearrangement links TRBV7-9 to TRBJ2-1; possibly TRBD1 for D (6 bases). Germline loops: CDR1 SEHNR, CDR2 FQNEAQ (reference sequence). The CDR3 is 15 residues long. The V and J ends lost 5 bases and 6 bases respectively, with 17 bases between them. CDR3 DNA sequence: TGTGCCAGCAGCCAATACAGGGATTCGGGCAATGAGCAGTTCTTC. Translating gives CASSQYRDSGNEQFF.

The chain has TRBV11-2 and TRBJ1-4; D is ambiguous. From germline, CDR1 is SGHAT and CDR2 FQNNGV. Trimming cost V 5 bases and J 8 bases, with 18 bases left between them. The CDR3 runs to 15 residues. The DNA of the CDR3 is TGTGCCAGCAGCAAAGTTCGCAGGTCAATGGAAAAACTGTTTTTT. It encodes CASSKVRRSMEKLFF.

The chain is built from TRBV5-1 and TRBJ2-5, with TRBD1 identical over 10 bases. The CDR3 runs 14 residues. Unmatched junction bases numbered 12, after V lost 7 bases and J lost 9 bases. Germline V CDR1 and CDR2: SGHRS, YFSETQ. CDR3 amino acids: CASHSGTGVVAQYF. CDR3 coding DNA: TGCGCCAGCCACTCCGGGACAGGGGTAGTGGCCCAGTACTTC.

The chain combines TRBV6-5 with TRBJ1-1; 10 nucleotides line up with TRBD1. From germline, CDR1 is MNHEY and CDR2 SVGAGI. With 2 bases clipped from V and 6 bases from J, the junction kept 3 bases outside the gene matches. CDR3 length: 14 residues. CDR3 in DNA: TGTGCCAGCAGTTACGTGACAGGGGGCTCTGAAGCTTTCTTT. This codes for CASSYVTGGSEAFF.

The rearrangement joins TRBV28 to TRBJ1-5, with D hard to call. There are 16 residues in the CDR3. V lost 7 bases to trimming and J lost 3 bases, with 19 bases between them. Germline lookup yields CDR1 MDHEN and CDR2 SYDVKM. In DNA form, the CDR3 reads TGTGCCAGCAATTATTTAGTGGTGGAAACCAATCAGCCCCAGCATTTT. It specifies CASNYLVVETNQPQHF.

The CDR3 here is CASSPTSPSSYNEQFF. In DNA, the CDR3 is TGTGCCAGCAGCCCGACTAGCCCGAGCTCCTACAATGAGCAGTTCTTC. The chain has TRBV5-4 and TRBJ2-1, with TRBD2 matching over 7 bases. This CDR3 is 16 amino acids long. Looked up from germline, CDR1 is SGHNT and CDR2 is YYREEE (reference sequence). J gave up 0 bases and V 4 bases, and 7 bases lay outside the gene matches.

The chain has TRBV7-8 and TRBJ1-4; the D is unclear. CDR1 is SGHVS, CDR2 FQNEAQ, per germline. The CDR3 totals 15 residues. V gave up 4 bases and J gave up 0 bases, with 9 bases separating them. The CDR3 DNA follows: TGTGCCAGCAGCTGGCAGGAGGCAACTAATGAAAAACTGTTTTTT. This sequence encodes CASSWQEATNEKLFF.

The chain employs TRBV18 and TRBJ1-1; D possibly corresponds to TRBD1 (6 bases). V lost 3 bases and J lost 10, with 21 bases in between. In germline, CDR1 is KGHSH, CDR2 LQKENI. The CDR3 is made up of 15 amino acids. CDR3 DNA sequence: TGTGCCAGCTCACCGGTCGGTACAACAGGGCGGGCAGCTTTCTTT. Residues: CASSPVGTTGRAAFF.

DNA for the CDR3: TGCGCCAGCAGCCCAACTGGACTAGCGGGAGTAGATACGCAGTATTTT. It is translated as CASSPTGLAGVDTQYF. The J gene is TRBJ2-3, the V gene TRBV4-1; 13 positions match TRBD2. This CDR3 contains 16 residues. Germline assignment: CDR1 MGHRA and CDR2 YSYEKL. The junction had 6 bases not matched to a gene; V was cut back by 4 bases and J by 5 bases.

This clone was seen a single time. This chain joins TRBV7-3 and TRBJ2-1; D ambiguous. V dropped 0 bases and J dropped 10 bases, with 10 bases sitting between them. CDR1 and CDR2 from the germline V gene are SGHTA and FQGTGA. The CDR3 is 13 residues long. CDR3 sequence: CASSLTNSWEQFF. For the CDR3, the DNA is TGTGCCAGCAGCTTAACCAATAGCTGGGAGCAGTTCTTC.

The gene calls are TRBV4-2 and TRBJ1-5; D remains unclear. Trimming left V 0 bases short and J 6 bases short, with 15 bases between. Germline lookup yields CDR1 LGHNA and CDR2 YNFKEQ. This CDR3 contains 16 residues. CDR3 DNA sequence: TGTGCCAGCAGCCAAGATCTTTTTTCGGATAGTCAGCCCCAGCATTTT. Its protein is CASSQDLFSDSQPQHF.

This sequence joins TRBV27 and TRBJ1-2, with 9 bases that match TRBD1. The CDR3 length is 15 residues. The V gene's germline CDR1 is MNHEY and CDR2 SMNVEV (reference sequence). Trimming took 3 bases from V and 8 from J; bases not matched to a gene: 10. CDR3 residues: CASSFPHRGLEGYTF. The CDR3 DNA reads as TGTGCCAGCAGTTTCCCACACAGGGGGCTGGAAGGCTACACCTTC.

The count of this clone is one. The chain has TRBV19 and TRBJ2-3; no firm D call. V dropped 4 bases and J dropped 14 bases, with 22 bases sitting between them. From germline, CDR1 is LNHDA and CDR2 SQIVND (reference sequence). The CDR3 loop spans 14 amino acids. CDR3 DNA: TGTGCCAGTAGTACCCTCTCGTGGATACATGGCCTGTATTTT. Its protein is CASSTLSWIHGLYF.

This clone was counted a few times. V and J are TRBV28 and TRBJ1-5; D remains unclear. The CDR3 runs 15 residues. The ends were cut back, 7 bases at V and 0 bases at J, with 13 bases in the middle. CDR1 and CDR2 (germline): MDHEN, SYDVKM. The DNA of the CDR3 is TGTGCCAGCATTCTCGGTGGAAATAGCAATCAGCCCCAGCATTTT. Translated, it gives CASILGGNSNQPQHF.

This chain uses TRBV7-8 with TRBJ2-7; 7 bases line up with TRBD2. V was pared by 8 bases and J by 6 bases, with 4 bases of the junction left unmatched. The CDR3 contains 11 residues. Germline V gives CDR1 SGHVS, CDR2 FQNEAQ. CDR3 in DNA: TGTGCCAGCTCGGGGGGTGTCGAGCAGTACTTC. Its translation is CASSGGVEQYF.

The genes are TRBV5-1 and TRBJ1-2; maybe TRBD1 (5 bases). The CDR3 covers 14 residues. V was trimmed by 0 bases and J by 4 bases, leaving 10 bases between them. The germline V gene encodes CDR1 SGHRS and CDR2 YFSETQ. CDR3 residues: CASSLGQGPYGYTF. CDR3 nucleotides: TGCGCCAGCAGCTTGGGCCAGGGTCCCTATGGCTACACCTTC.

The chain has TRBV19 and TRBJ2-3, with TRBD1 matching over 10 bases. With V trimmed by 7 bases and J by 0 bases, 1 base remained unmatched. This CDR3 region has 14 residues. CDR1 and CDR2 from the germline V gene are LNHDA and SQIVND (reference sequence). The DNA for the CDR3 is TGTGCCAGTAAGGACAGGGGGAGCACAGATACGCAGTATTTT. This gives the protein CASKDRGSTDTQYF. The full variable domain, in which reference TRBV19 and TRBJ2-3 provide the parts outside the CDR3, is DGGITQSPKYLFRKEGQNVTLSCEQNLNHDAMYWYRQDPGQGLRLIYYSQIVNDFQKGDIAEGYSVSREKKESFPLTVTSAQKNPTAFYLCASKDRGSTDTQYFGPGTRLTVL.

The chain joins TRBV11-1 to TRBJ1-2; D gene uncertain. Germline values: CDR1 SGHAT, CDR2 FQDESV (reference sequence). This CDR3 comprises 13 residues. Trimming removed 5 bases at V and 7 bases at J, with 14 bases between. CDR3 in amino acids: CASSPDRGFGYTF. The CDR3 DNA follows: TGTGCCAGCAGCCCCGACCGGGGTTTTGGCTACACCTTC.

The chain has TRBV11-1 and TRBJ1-1; D is uncertain. V shed 6 bases and J shed 3 bases, with 14 bases lying between them. The length of the CDR3 is 14 residues. Germline V gene sequence: CDR1 SGHAT, CDR2 FQDESV (reference sequence). CDR3 protein: CASRNSFPYTEAFF. CDR3 DNA: TGTGCCAGCAGAAATTCATTTCCCTACACTGAAGCTTTCTTT.

The chain has TRBV13 and TRBJ2-4; weak D call: TRBD2 (6 bases). Germline V gene data show CDR1 as PRHDT and CDR2 as FYEKMQ (reference sequence). The CDR3 sequence is 14 residues long. The germline V and J ends were trimmed by 5 bases and 7 bases, with 15 bases remaining between them. CDR3 protein: CASSPRTGGNIQYF. CDR3 in DNA: TGTGCCAGCAGCCCCCGGACCGGAGGGAACATTCAGTACTTC. Variable domain in full (rest from reference TRBV13 and TRBJ2-4): AAGVIQSPRHLIKEKRETATLKCYPIPRHDTVYWYQQGPGQDPQFLISFYEKMQSDKGSIPDRFSAQQFSDYHSELNMSSLELGDSALYFCASSPRTGGNIQYFGAGTRLSVL.

CDR3: CASSLDSGQRSAGELFF. CDR3 sequence (DNA): TGCGCCAGCAGCTTAGACTCGGGACAAAGGTCAGCCGGGGAGCTGTTTTTT. The gene calls are TRBV5-1 and TRBJ2-2; maybe TRBD1 (6 bases). Germline V gene data show CDR1 as SGHRS and CDR2 as YFSETQ. The V end was cut by 2 bases, the J end by 6 bases, with 20 bases between. This CDR3 contains 17 residues.

The rearrangement uses TRBV9 and TRBJ2-7, with 8 bases that match TRBD1. Per germline, CDR1 SGDLS and CDR2 YYNGEE. The CDR3 is 15 amino acids. With V trimmed by 2 bases and J by 3 bases, 7 bases remained unmatched. The CDR3, as DNA: TGTGCCAGCAGCGTGGGCGACAGGGGTTTCTACGAGCAGTACTTC. Its protein product is CASSVGDRGFYEQYF.

This chain links TRBV6-6 with TRBJ2-7; D is uncertain. This CDR3 contains 14 residues. Trimming left V 8 bases short and J 0 bases short, with 14 bases between. Germline CDR1 is MNHNY and CDR2 is SVGAGI (reference sequence). CDR3 nucleotides: TGTGCCAGCCATTGGACCGCTGCCTCCTACGAGCAGTACTTC. Protein product: CASHWTAASYEQYF.

For this clone: Other DNA sequences of this sample code for an identical CDR3. The rearrangement uses TRBV28 and TRBJ2-7; D unresolved. The CDR3 consists of 12 residues. In germline, CDR1 is MDHEN, CDR2 SYDVKM. The V end was cut by 2 bases, the J end by 0 bases, with 2 bases between. Here the CDR3 reads CASSLDSYEQYF. As DNA, the CDR3 is TGTGCCAGCAGTTTAGACTCCTACGAGCAGTACTTC.

J is TRBJ2-3 and V is TRBV6-1, with 8 bases fitting TRBD2. Trimming took 4 bases from V and 3 from J; bases not matched to a gene: 15. The V gene's germline CDR1 is MNHNS and CDR2 SASEGT. This CDR3 is 18 amino acids long. CDR3 protein: CASSGPRGSGGGTDTQYF. In DNA, the CDR3 is TGTGCCAGCAGTGGCCCACGGGGGAGCGGGGGAGGAACAGATACGCAGTATTTT.

For this clone: Other nucleotide sequences from this sample produce the same CDR3. This sequence joins TRBV28 and TRBJ1-5; D not resolved. Between the trimmed V and J ends, which lost 3 bases and 4 bases, there was a span of 7 bases. CDR3 length equals 13 residues. CDR1 is MDHEN, CDR2 SYDVKM, per germline. The CDR3 sequence is CASSLGANQPQHF. In DNA form, the CDR3 reads TGTGCCAGCAGTTTGGGCGCAAATCAGCCCCAGCATTTT.